This passage covers 21 T cell receptor beta chains from one sample sequenced in a study of blood T cell repertoires in COVID-19. Clones were sequenced by immunoSEQ multiplex PCR, and TCRdb holds only the in-frame ones, with some missing. There are fewer than 200,000 clones in the sample; approximately 84% occur only once, and about a fifth lies in the top ten. The sequencing sample was made of peripheral blood. These receptors were obtained from an elderly woman with acute or convalescent COVID-19.

The rearrangement uses TRBV27 and TRBJ2-1, with 8 bases identical to TRBD1. V dropped 3 bases and J dropped 9; count of bases not matched to a gene: 7. CDR1 and CDR2 from the germline V gene are MNHEY and SMNVEV (reference sequence). CDR3 length: 14 residues. The CDR3 sequence is CASSLSQGASEQFF. Written as DNA, the CDR3 is TGTGCCAGCAGTTTGTCGCAGGGGGCGAGTGAGCAGTTCTTC.

The V call is TRBV19, the J call TRBJ1-3; 8 nucleotides align to TRBD1. J gave up 2 bases and V 3 bases, and 9 bases lay outside the gene matches. CDR3 length equals 17 residues. The V gene's germline CDR1 is LNHDA and CDR2 SQIVND (reference sequence). This CDR3 is CASSITPQGAPGNTIYF. The CDR3 coding sequence is TGTGCCAGTAGTATCACCCCCCAGGGGGCCCCTGGAAACACCATATATTTT. Full variable domain (missing parts from reference TRBV19 and TRBJ1-3): DGGITQSPKYLFRKEGQNVTLSCEQNLNHDAMYWYRQDPGQGLRLIYYSQIVNDFQKGDIAEGYSVSREKKESFPLTVTSAQKNPTAFYLCASSITPQGAPGNTIYFGEGSWLTVV.

The chain links TRBV4-2 to TRBJ1-1; 7 bases fit TRBD1. V shed 1 base, J shed 6 bases, and the junction held 5 bases outside the gene matches. There are 14 residues in the CDR3. The germline V gene encodes CDR1 LGHNA and CDR2 YNFKEQ. The DNA of the CDR3 is TGTGCCAGCAGCCAAGCCGGGACAGTCGCTGAAGCTTTCTTT. Amino acids: CASSQAGTVAEAFF.

Points on this clone: At one end the junction does not follow the germline gene, possibly because of a read error. V is TRBV18 and J is TRBJ1-3; 8 positions agree with TRBD1. The germline V gene has CDR1 KGHSH and CDR2 LQKENI. The CDR3 runs to 15 residues. This chain's CDR3 is CASSPQGVTGNTIYF. The CDR3 nucleotides are TGTGCCAGCTCGCCACAGGGGGTAACTGGAAACACCATATATTTT.

This chain links TRBV6-5 with TRBJ1-2; D gene unclear. Trimming shortened V by 6 bases and J by 4 bases, and 12 bases separated the two germline ends. The CDR3 loop spans 13 amino acids. Looked up from germline, CDR1 is MNHEY and CDR2 is SVGAGI. DNA for the CDR3: TGTGCCAGCAGGCGACTCGAGAGCTATGGCTACACCTTC. This codes for CASRRLESYGYTF.

This chain links TRBV7-9 with TRBJ2-3; 7 bases match TRBD1. The V and J ends lost 5 bases and 4 bases, in that order; junction bases with no gene match: 9. The CDR3 consists of 15 residues. The germline V gene has CDR1 SEHNR and CDR2 FQNEAQ (reference sequence). The CDR3 nucleotides are TGTGCCAGCAGCAACGGACCAGGGGGAGCAGATACGCAGTATTTT. It translates to CASSNGPGGADTQYF. The entire variable domain, with the rest obtained from reference TRBV7-9 and TRBJ2-3, is as follows: DTGVSQNPRHKITKRGQNVTFRCDPISEHNRLYWYRQTLGQGPEFLTYFQNEAQLEKSRLLSDRFSAERPKGSFSTLEIQRTEQGDSAMYLCASSNGPGGADTQYFGPGTRLTVL.

The V gene is TRBV5-1, the J gene TRBJ2-7; TRBD1 aligns across 9 bases. The CDR3 sequence is 15 residues long. The V gene's germline CDR1 is SGHRS and CDR2 YFSETQ. The V segment lost 5 bases and the J segment 2 bases; nucleotides outside the gene matches: 8. CDR3 bases: TGCGCCAGCAGGAGGGACAGGGCACCAACCTACGAGCAGTACTTC. It is translated as CASRRDRAPTYEQYF.

This chain uses TRBV5-5 with TRBJ2-7; 10 bases map to TRBD1. Per the germline V gene, CDR1 is SGHKS and CDR2 is YYEKEE (reference sequence). V was clipped by 5 bases and J by 3 bases; unmatched bases: 2. This CDR3 is 13 amino acids long. For the CDR3, the DNA is TGTGCCAGCAGTTGGGACAGGGGCTACGAGCAGTACTTC. Protein: CASSWDRGYEQYF.

V is TRBV19 and J is TRBJ2-7; tentative D call: TRBD1 (6 bases). Trimming stripped 5 bases from V and 3 bases from J, with 17 bases between. Germline values: CDR1 LNHDA, CDR2 SQIVND (reference sequence). The CDR3 is 15 amino acids. CDR3 nucleotides: TGTGCCAGTAGTGTTTCGACAGGAAGTTACTACGAGCAGTACTTC. It is translated as CASSVSTGSYYEQYF.

The chain has TRBV5-5 and TRBJ2-7, with TRBD1 identical over 8 bases. V was clipped by 4 bases and J by 2 bases; unmatched bases: 2. Germline CDR1 is SGHKS and CDR2 is YYEKEE (reference sequence). This CDR3 is built from 13 residues. For the CDR3, the DNA is TGTGCCAGCAGCGGACAGGGTCCCTACGAGCAGTACTTC. Amino acids: CASSGQGPYEQYF.

This chain joins TRBV29-1 and TRBJ2-1; 14 nucleotides match TRBD2. Trimming cost V 7 bases and J 5 bases; bases outside gene matches: 7. This CDR3 contains 15 residues. Germline assignment: CDR1 SQVTM and CDR2 ANQGSEA. The CDR3 region has the DNA TGCAGCGGATACGAGGGACTAGCGGGGGACAATGAGCAGTTCTTC. This gives the protein CSGYEGLAGDNEQFF.

The rearrangement joins TRBV11-2 to TRBJ2-1, with 7 positions matching TRBD2. The CDR3 runs to 14 residues. Trimming cost V 1 base and J 7 bases; bases outside gene matches: 4. In germline, CDR1 is SGHAT, CDR2 FQNNGV. Written as DNA, the CDR3 is TGTGCCAGCAGCTTAGGACTAGCAGGAAATGAGCAGTTCTTC. This encodes CASSLGLAGNEQFF.

The chain recombines TRBV27 with TRBJ2-1, with 7 bases matching TRBD2. V trimming: 2 bases; J trimming: 8 bases; junction bases outside the gene matches: 9. The germline V gene encodes CDR1 MNHEY and CDR2 SMNVEV (reference sequence). The CDR3 totals 15 residues. The CDR3 region is CASSLMTSWIDEQFF. CDR3 sequence (DNA): TGTGCCAGCAGTTTAATGACTAGCTGGATCGATGAGCAGTTCTTC.

The chain combines TRBV7-2 with TRBJ2-1; D not certain. Between the trimmed V and J ends, which lost 4 bases and 3 bases, there was a span of 7 bases. This CDR3 is built from 13 residues. Per germline, CDR1 SGHTA and CDR2 FQGNSA. The CDR3 is CASSWNSYNEQFF. CDR3 bases: TGTGCCAGCAGCTGGAACAGCTACAATGAGCAGTTCTTC.

The chain recombines TRBV7-2 with TRBJ2-1, with TRBD2 matching over 10 bases. Germline V gene sequence: CDR1 SGHTA, CDR2 FQGNSA. Trimming at V came to 2 bases and at J to 6 bases, leaving 4 bases not matched to a gene. The CDR3 has 15 residues. This CDR3 reads CASSLLAGVVNEQFF. Written as DNA, the CDR3 is TGTGCCAGCAGCTTACTAGCGGGAGTCGTCAATGAGCAGTTCTTC.

The rearrangement joins TRBV6-5 to TRBJ1-1, with D tentatively TRBD1 (6 bases). With 0 bases removed from V and 2 bases from J, the gap between germline ends came to 10 bases. Germline V gene data show CDR1 as MNHEY and CDR2 as SVGAGI. This CDR3 has 15 residues. CDR3 residues: CASSYSDSPNTEAFF. CDR3 bases: TGTGCCAGCAGTTACTCGGACAGCCCCAACACTGAAGCTTTCTTT.

This rearrangement joins TRBV7-8 to TRBJ2-7; unclear D gene. CDR1 is SGHVS and CDR2 is FQNEAQ in the germline V gene. V was cut by 5 bases and J by 5 bases, with 16 bases left in between. The CDR3 has 14 residues. In DNA, the CDR3 is TGTGCCAGCAGCCCCGTAGCTGCCTTGAACGAGCAGTACTTC. Translating gives CASSPVAALNEQYF.

In this sample, this clone turned up a few times. V usage is TRBV12-3 or TRBV12-4 and J usage is TRBJ1-2; weak D call: TRBD1 (5 bases). Trimming removed 3 bases at V and 7 bases at J, with 9 bases between. The CDR3 has 12 amino acids. The CDR3 nucleotides are TGTGCCAGCAGTTTCAGGGTGGGTGGCTACACCTTC. This translates into CASSFRVGGYTF.

This clone appeared a few times. This chain joins TRBV5-6 and TRBJ2-1; D may be TRBD2 (6 bases). The germline CDR1 and CDR2 sequences are SGHDT and YYEEEE. Trimming took 4 bases from V and 6 from J, leaving 14 bases between them. The CDR3 extends over 14 amino acids. The CDR3 loop reads CASSRPGLPNEQFF. The DNA for the CDR3 is TGTGCCAGCAGCCGGCCGGGACTTCCCAATGAGCAGTTCTTC.

This chain connects TRBV6-2 or TRBV6-3 to TRBJ2-7; D gene unclear. This CDR3 is 15 amino acids long. CDR1 and CDR2 (germline): MNHEY, SVGEGT. V lost 5 bases, J lost 0 bases, and 14 bases lay in between. CDR3 sequence: CASSPINSISYEQYF. The CDR3 coding sequence is TGTGCCAGCAGTCCAATTAACAGCATCTCCTACGAGCAGTACTTC.

This clone showed up just a few times. The chain couples TRBV5-1 to TRBJ1-5, with 7 nucleotides matching TRBD1. The germline V gene encodes CDR1 SGHRS and CDR2 YFSETQ. This CDR3 has 15 amino acids. Losses at the gene ends were 5 bases for V and 4 bases for J; bases not matched to a gene: 9. As DNA, the CDR3 is TGCGCCAGCAGGACCGGGACAGAACCTAATCAGCCCCAGCATTTT. Translation: CASRTGTEPNQPQHF.